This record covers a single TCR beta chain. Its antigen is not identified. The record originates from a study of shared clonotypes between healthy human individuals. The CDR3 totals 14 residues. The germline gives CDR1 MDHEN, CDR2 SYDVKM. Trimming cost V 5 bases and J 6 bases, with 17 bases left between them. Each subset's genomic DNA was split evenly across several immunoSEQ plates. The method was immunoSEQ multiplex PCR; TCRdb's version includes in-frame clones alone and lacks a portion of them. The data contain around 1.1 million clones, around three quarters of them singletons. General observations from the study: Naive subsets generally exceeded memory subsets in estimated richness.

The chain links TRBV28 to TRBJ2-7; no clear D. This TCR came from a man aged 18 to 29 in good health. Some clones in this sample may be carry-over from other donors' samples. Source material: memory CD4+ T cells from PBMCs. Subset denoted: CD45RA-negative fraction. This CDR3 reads CASSPSWEAREQYF. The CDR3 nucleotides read TGTGCCAGCAGTCCCTCCTGGGAAGCCCGCGAGCAGTACTTC.